This T cell receptor beta chain was found in a study of blood T cell repertoires in COVID-19. Study details: Sites across the United States, Italy and Spain contributed samples from acute and convalescent COVID-19. PBMCs, B-cell-depleted T cells, or T cells were the source of the cDNA or gDNA that made up the material.

Original processing methods: Estimated nucleated cell counts came from reference gene primer amplification. Measured with immunoSEQ multiplex PCR; TCRdb has only the in-frame clones, and not every one. That table gives V, J and clone size, and the DNA gave D and trimming. In the table there are 200,000 to 300,000 clones, nearly 90% of which are singletons. The CDR3 length is 12 residues. From germline, CDR1 is SNHLY and CDR2 FYNNEI. V was shortened by 6 bases and J by 6 bases, with 9 bases between the two germline ends. The chain combines TRBV2 with TRBJ1-5, with a tentative D call TRBD1 (5 bases). The specimen was peripheral blood. This clonotype originated in a man between 18 and 29 years old with active or convalescent COVID-19. CDR3 protein: CASSDSLQPQHF. CDR3 DNA: TGTGCCAGCAGCGACAGTCTTCAGCCCCAGCATTTT.